What follows are 32 T cell receptor beta chains derived from one specimen sequenced in a study of T-cell memory formation after mild COVID-19. TCRdb redid the calling of the 5' RACE reads with MiXCR, one entry per CDR3 protein. The sample includes a few hundred thousand distinct CDR3 sequences, 8% to 9% of them seen just once. The specimen was PBMCs or a T cell subset sorted from them (not recorded which). Receptor source: a man aged 18 to 29 who had mild COVID-19 (a few samples of this study predate the infection). Cell type and time point are not known.

This clonotype has only a few counts. The chain combines TRBV20-1 with TRBJ2-1; 9 bases map to TRBD2. CDR3 length equals 14 residues. Germline V lookup: CDR1 DFQATT, CDR2 SNEGSKA (reference sequence). J was trimmed by 5 bases and V by 0 bases; bases with no gene match: 2. CDR3 loop: CSARDPSGNNEQFF. Written as DNA, the CDR3 is TGCAGTGCTAGAGATCCTAGCGGGAACAATGAGCAGTTCTTC.

V and J are TRBV5-4 and TRBJ2-5; D is undetermined. The CDR3 has 13 amino acids. Trimming cost V 4 bases and J 4 bases, with 11 bases left between them. In germline, CDR1 is SGHNT, CDR2 YYREEE (reference sequence). As DNA, the CDR3 is TGTGCCAGCAGCCACGAACTTACAGAGACCCAGTACTTC. This codes for CASSHELTETQYF.

This clonotype has a handful of counts. The chain recombines TRBV9 with TRBJ2-1; no reliable D call. CDR1 is SGDLS and CDR2 is YYNGEE in the germline V gene. The CDR3 is 16 residues long. V lost 0 bases to trimming and J lost 0 bases, with 10 bases between them. Here the CDR3 reads CASSVVGVSSYNEQFF. DNA of the CDR3: TGTGCCAGCAGCGTAGTTGGTGTGAGCTCCTACAATGAGCAGTTCTTC.

The V gene is TRBV28, the J gene TRBJ2-4; the D gene is possibly TRBD1 (6 bases). This CDR3 has 14 residues. Germline-derived CDR1 and CDR2 are MDHEN and SYDVKM. The V end lost 4 bases, the J end lost 3 bases, and 10 bases lay between the germline ends. The chain's CDR3 is CASSSGQYKNIQYF. The CDR3, as DNA: TGTGCCAGCAGTTCGGGACAATACAAAAACATTCAGTACTTC.

This rearrangement joins TRBV4-3 to TRBJ2-2; 7 positions agree with TRBD1. Germline lookup yields CDR1 LGHNA and CDR2 YSLEER. This CDR3 is 15 amino acids long. J was trimmed by 3 bases and V by 6 bases; bases with no gene match: 7. The CDR3 sequence: CASRTGTDDTGELFF. The CDR3 region has the DNA TGCGCCAGCAGGACCGGGACAGACGACACCGGGGAGCTGTTTTTT.

This chain connects TRBV11-2 to TRBJ2-5; D possibly corresponds to TRBD2 (5 bases). This CDR3 has 14 amino acids. Germline CDR1 SGHAT, CDR2 FQNNGV. Between the trimmed V and J ends, which lost 0 bases and 7 bases, there was a span of 12 bases. CDR3 DNA sequence: TGTGCCAGCAGCTTAGAGGCAGGCGCGGGGACCCAGTACTTC. It translates to CASSLEAGAGTQYF.

This clonotype occurred a few times. The chain recombines TRBV5-1 with TRBJ2-7; possible D gene TRBD2, 5 bases. Trimming pared 0 bases from V and 5 bases from J, leaving 15 bases between. CDR3 length: 15 residues. Germline CDR1 is SGHRS and CDR2 is YFSETQ. The CDR3 DNA follows: TGCGCCAGCAGCTTGGCCACTACTAGAGGGAACGAGCAGTACTTC. Its protein product is CASSLATTRGNEQYF.

This clonotype was recorded at least ten times. The chain combines TRBV7-2 with TRBJ1-2, with no clear D. V dropped 0 bases and J dropped 6 bases, with 8 bases sitting between them. The germline CDR1 and CDR2 sequences are SGHTA and FQGNSA. The CDR3 extends over 13 amino acids. The CDR3 sequence: CASSLAVRDGYTF. The CDR3 bases are TGTGCCAGCAGCTTAGCGGTTAGGGATGGCTACACCTTC.

This chain connects TRBV6-1 to TRBJ2-5; the match to TRBD1 covers 8 bases. Trimming at V came to 6 bases and at J to 6 bases, leaving 9 bases not matched to a gene. Germline V CDR1 and CDR2: MNHNS, SASEGT. There are 14 residues in the CDR3. For the CDR3, the DNA is TGTGCCAGCAGGGCAGGACAGGGTCGAAAGACCCAGTACTTC. It is translated as CASRAGQGRKTQYF.

In its sample, this clonotype was seen a few times. The chain employs TRBV4-3 and TRBJ1-3, with 7 bases matching TRBD1. Germline V gene lookup returns CDR1 LGHNA and CDR2 YSLEER. CDR3 length: 15 residues. V dropped 4 bases and J dropped 3; count of bases not matched to a gene: 6. The CDR3 DNA sequence: TGCGCCAGCAGCCCATCACAGGGGTTTGGAAACACCATATATTTT. Encoded protein: CASSPSQGFGNTIYF.

The table lists this clonotype with a few counts. The chain uses TRBV7-2 and TRBJ2-5, with TRBD2 identical over 10 bases. The ends lost 5 bases at V and 4 bases at J; junction bases unmatched: 10. This CDR3 spans 16 amino acids. The germline CDR1 and CDR2 sequences are SGHTA and FQGNSA. The CDR3 DNA reads TGTGCCAGCAGCCGCGAAGCGGGGGGGCTTGGAGAGACCCAGTACTTC. This encodes CASSREAGGLGETQYF.

This clonotype turned up a few times. The chain has TRBV12-3 or TRBV12-4 and TRBJ1-1; TRBD1 might be the D (5 bases). With 6 bases removed from V and 8 bases from J, the gap between germline ends came to 16 bases. The CDR3 is 13 residues long. This CDR3 is CASRGGWSGEAFF. CDR3 DNA sequence: TGTGCCAGCAGGGGGGGATGGAGCGGGGAAGCTTTCTTT.

The table lists this clonotype with many counts. V usage is TRBV20-1 and J usage is TRBJ2-4; the D is unclear. V was shortened by 5 bases and J by 0 bases, with 14 bases between the two germline ends. CDR3 size: 15 residues. Looked up from germline, CDR1 is DFQATT and CDR2 is SNEGSKA (reference sequence). CDR3 region: CSAPSTELAKNIQYF. The CDR3 DNA reads TGCAGTGCTCCCTCGACTGAGCTAGCCAAAAACATTCAGTACTTC.

This clonotype showed up just a few times. V is TRBV18 and J is TRBJ1-2; possibly TRBD1 for D (6 bases). Germline V CDR1 and CDR2: KGHSH, LQKENI. The CDR3 is 15 residues long. Trimming shortened V by 3 bases and J by 2 bases, and 13 bases separated the two germline ends. The CDR3 DNA reads as TGTGCCAGCTCACCCCAGGGGACGGGCAACTATGGCTACACCTTC. Translation gives CASSPQGTGNYGYTF.

The chain couples TRBV5-1 to TRBJ2-1; D remains ambiguous. The CDR3 consists of 13 residues. The V and J ends lost 0 bases and 7 bases respectively, with 8 bases between them. Germline V gene sequence: CDR1 SGHRS, CDR2 YFSETQ. The CDR3 protein is CASSLEASNEQFF. The CDR3 region has the DNA TGCGCCAGCAGCTTGGAGGCTAGTAATGAGCAGTTCTTC.

This clonotype was observed a few times. The J gene is TRBJ2-7, the V gene TRBV7-2, with TRBD1 matching over 10 bases. Germline V lookup: CDR1 SGHTA, CDR2 FQGNSA. V gave up 5 bases and J gave up 7 bases; unmatched junction bases: 8. This CDR3 region has 14 residues. This chain's CDR3 is CASSRLGQGLEQYF. The DNA of the CDR3 is TGTGCCAGCAGCCGATTGGGACAGGGGCTGGAGCAGTACTTC.

The chain carries TRBV29-1 and TRBJ2-3; TRBD1 matches at 7 bases. In germline, CDR1 is SQVTM, CDR2 ANQGSEA. This CDR3 has 14 amino acids. Trimming took 5 bases from V and 6 from J; bases not matched to a gene: 11. CDR3 sequence: CSVYRGQPGDTQYF. In DNA, the CDR3 is TGCAGCGTTTACCGGGGACAGCCAGGGGATACGCAGTATTTT.

This clonotype was recorded at least ten times. The chain combines TRBV7-2 with TRBJ1-6, with D uncertain. V gave up 1 base and J gave up 14 bases, with 9 bases separating them. Germline CDR1 SGHTA, CDR2 FQGNSA. The CDR3 extends over 12 amino acids. The CDR3 reads CASSLVRAALHF. CDR3 bases: TGTGCCAGCAGCTTAGTCCGGGCAGCCCTCCACTTT.

This clonotype came up a few times. The gene calls are TRBV10-3 and TRBJ1-1; 7 bases agree with TRBD1. The V and J ends lost 2 bases and 8 bases, in that order; junction bases with no gene match: 2. This CDR3 has 12 residues. The germline V gene encodes CDR1 ENHRY and CDR2 SYGVKD. The CDR3 loop is CAISETQGEAFF. CDR3 nucleotide sequence: TGTGCCATCAGTGAGACACAGGGGGAAGCTTTCTTT.

This clonotype came up many times. This chain joins TRBV6-5 and TRBJ2-3; the match to TRBD2 covers 12 bases. Losses at the gene ends were 0 bases for V and 0 bases for J; bases not matched to a gene: 4. The germline CDR1 and CDR2 sequences are MNHEY and SVGAGI. The CDR3 has 18 residues. CDR3 bases: TGTGCCAGCAGTTACTCGACTAGCGGGGGTATTAGCACAGATACGCAGTATTTT. Protein product: CASSYSTSGGISTDTQYF.

The chain recombines TRBV2 with TRBJ1-6, with D perhaps TRBD1 (6 bases). The CDR3 has 19 amino acids. Germline assignment: CDR1 SNHLY and CDR2 FYNNEI. Trimming took 6 bases from V and 0 from J, leaving 21 bases between them. The CDR3 bases are TGTGCCAGCAGCCTTCCGGACAGAGTAACCAGCTCCTATAATTCACCCCTCCACTTT. This translates into CASSLPDRVTSSYNSPLHF.

This clonotype was seen ten or more times. J is TRBJ2-1 and V is TRBV7-3, with TRBD1 matching 9 bases. The J segment lost 9 bases and the V segment lost 4 bases, leaving 7 bases of the junction unmatched. Per the germline V gene, CDR1 is SGHTA and CDR2 is FQGTGA. The CDR3 has 14 amino acids. CDR3 DNA sequence: TGTGCCAGCAGCTCCTCGGGACAGGGTGGTGAGCAGTTCTTC. It translates to CASSSSGQGGEQFF.

This clonotype was picked up a small number of times. The gene calls are TRBV19 and TRBJ2-5; TRBD1 matches at 8 bases. Per germline, CDR1 LNHDA and CDR2 SQIVND (reference sequence). The length of the CDR3 is 14 residues. V lost 10 bases and J lost 5; bases outside the gene matches: 12. CDR3: CATSPTGVLETQYF. Written as DNA, the CDR3 is TGTGCCACCAGCCCGACAGGGGTCTTGGAGACCCAGTACTTC.

The sample holds a few counts of this clonotype. The rearrangement links TRBV18 to TRBJ2-3, with a possible D match to TRBD2 (5 bases). This CDR3 region has 15 residues. CDR1 and CDR2 from the germline V gene are KGHSH and LQKENI. Trimming removed 0 bases at V and 2 bases at J, with 9 bases between. As DNA, the CDR3 is TGTGCCAGCTCACCACCCGAGGGCGTCACAGATACGCAGTATTTT. This codes for CASSPPEGVTDTQYF.

J is TRBJ2-1 and V is TRBV4-1, with 8 bases lining up with TRBD1. V gave up 2 bases and J gave up 0 bases; unmatched junction bases: 12. This CDR3 region has 19 residues. Germline CDR1 reads MGHRA; CDR2 reads YSYEKL. Written as DNA, the CDR3 is TGCGCCAGCAGCCAATATCCGGACAGGGACCTCAGCTCCTACAATGAGCAGTTCTTC. It codes for CASSQYPDRDLSSYNEQFF.

V is TRBV7-2 and J is TRBJ1-2; a weak D match, TRBD1 (5 bases). The CDR3 covers 15 residues. The V and J ends lost 7 bases and 1 base respectively, with 16 bases between them. CDR1 is SGHTA and CDR2 is FQGNSA in the germline V gene. CDR3 nucleotides: TGTGCCAGCACCCCACACGGGGGGTATAACTATGGCTACACCTTC. It specifies CASTPHGGYNYGYTF.

This clonotype was counted only a few times. This chain joins TRBV12-3 or TRBV12-4 and TRBJ2-3, with TRBD2 identical over 9 bases. With V trimmed by 6 bases and J by 2 bases, 9 bases remained unmatched. The CDR3 has 16 amino acids. For the CDR3, the DNA is TGTGCCAGCAGCCCACGGCGGGGGGGCTTCACAGATACGCAGTATTTT. This sequence encodes CASSPRRGGFTDTQYF.

This clonotype was seen ten or more times. V and J are TRBV6-2 or TRBV6-3 and TRBJ1-5; perhaps TRBD1 as D (6 bases). V lost 3 bases, J lost 2 bases, and 11 bases lay in between. The CDR3 covers 15 residues. Germline lookup yields CDR1 MNHEY and CDR2 SVGEGT. The CDR3 coding sequence is TGTGCCAGCAGTTATACAGGGATCGGCAATCAGCCCCAGCATTTT. It codes for CASSYTGIGNQPQHF.

This chain joins TRBV11-2 and TRBJ2-3; 9 nucleotides line up with TRBD2. Germline CDR1 and CDR2: SGHAT and FQNNGV. Trimming cost V 5 bases and J 4 bases; bases outside gene matches: 16. The CDR3 has 18 amino acids. The DNA for the CDR3 is TGTGCCAGCAGCCCGTATCCAGGACTAGCGATCTTGGCAGATACGCAGTATTTT. Its translation: CASSPYPGLAILADTQYF.

This clonotype has more than one count but fewer than ten. The genes are TRBV4-1 and TRBJ2-1, with 9 bases matching TRBD1. CDR3 length: 15 residues. The germline V gene encodes CDR1 MGHRA and CDR2 YSYEKL. Unmatched junction bases numbered 6, after V lost 4 bases and J lost 5 bases. CDR3 nucleotides: TGCGCCAGCAGCCCCTCGGGACAGGGTAACAATGAGCAGTTCTTC. Its protein is CASSPSGQGNNEQFF.

The chain carries TRBV12-3 or TRBV12-4 and TRBJ2-1; D uncertain. Trimming took off 6 bases at V and 4 bases at J, with 10 bases between the two ends. The CDR3 extends over 13 amino acids. CDR3 DNA sequence: TGTGCCAGCAGGTCCGAAGCATACAATGAGCAGTTCTTC. Protein sequence: CASRSEAYNEQFF.

The rearrangement joins TRBV4-1 to TRBJ2-7; 8 bases are a match to TRBD2. V lost 0 bases to trimming and J lost 6 bases; unmatched junction nucleotides: 16. CDR3 length equals 18 residues. Germline V lookup: CDR1 MGHRA, CDR2 YSYEKL. DNA of the CDR3: TGCGCCAGCAGCCAAGAATGGGGCTATTCTGGGCGGGGGGCCGAGCAGTACTTC. This gives the protein CASSQEWGYSGRGAEQYF.